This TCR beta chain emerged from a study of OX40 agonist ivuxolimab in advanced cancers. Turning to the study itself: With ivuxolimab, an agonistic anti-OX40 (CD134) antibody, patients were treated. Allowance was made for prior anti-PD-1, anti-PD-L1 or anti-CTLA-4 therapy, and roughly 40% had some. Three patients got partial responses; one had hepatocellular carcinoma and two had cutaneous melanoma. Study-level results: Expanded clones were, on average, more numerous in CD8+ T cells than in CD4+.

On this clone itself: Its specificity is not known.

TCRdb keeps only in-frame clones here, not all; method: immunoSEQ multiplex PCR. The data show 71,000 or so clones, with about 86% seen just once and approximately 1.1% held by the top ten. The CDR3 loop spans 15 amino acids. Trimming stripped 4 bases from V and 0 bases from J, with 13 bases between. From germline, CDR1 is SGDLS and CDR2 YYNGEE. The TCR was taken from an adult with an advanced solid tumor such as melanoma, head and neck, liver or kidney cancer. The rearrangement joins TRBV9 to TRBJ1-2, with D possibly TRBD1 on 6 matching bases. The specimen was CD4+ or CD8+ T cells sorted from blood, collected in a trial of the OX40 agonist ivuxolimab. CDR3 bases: TGTGCCAGCAGCACATCAGGGGCGGCTAACTATGGCTACACCTTC. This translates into CASSTSGAANYGYTF.